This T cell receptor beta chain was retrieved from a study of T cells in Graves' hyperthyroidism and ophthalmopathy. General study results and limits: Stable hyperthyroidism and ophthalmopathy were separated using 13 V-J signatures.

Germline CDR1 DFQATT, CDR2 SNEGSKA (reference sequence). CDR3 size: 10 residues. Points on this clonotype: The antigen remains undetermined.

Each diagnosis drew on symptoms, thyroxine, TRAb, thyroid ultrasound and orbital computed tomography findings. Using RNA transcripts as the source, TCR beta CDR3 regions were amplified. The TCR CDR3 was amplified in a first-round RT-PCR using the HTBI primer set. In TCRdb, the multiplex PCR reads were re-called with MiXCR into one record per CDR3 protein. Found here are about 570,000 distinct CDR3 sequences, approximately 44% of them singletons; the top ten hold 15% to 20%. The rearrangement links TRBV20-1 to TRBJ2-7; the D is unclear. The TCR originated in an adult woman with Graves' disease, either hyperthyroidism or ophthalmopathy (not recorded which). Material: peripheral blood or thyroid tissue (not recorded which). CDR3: CSSQGFTEYF. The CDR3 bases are TGCAGCAGCCAAGGGTTTACGGAGTACTTC.